The sequence of this T cell receptor (beta chain) was determined in a study of response to subunit inactivated influenza vaccine. CDR1 is MDHEN and CDR2 is SYDVKM in the germline V gene. The CDR3 sequence is 16 residues long. In this sample, this clonotype turned up once. A junction boundary mismatches the germline segment, possibly from a read error. Using its own MiXCR run on the RT-PCR reads, TCRdb lists one record per CDR3 protein. This sample has more than 450,000 distinct CDR3 sequences, with roughly 10% found just once. This sample was also put to use in a study of T cells expressing NK-cell markers. That publication notes: As the method of synthesis, 5'RACE template switching with UMIs yielded TCR beta cDNA. It was sorted CD3+CD56-NKG2C+, CD3+CD56+NKG2C- and CD3+CD56+NKG2C+ T cells that provided the TCR beta repertoires. The authors restricted sorting to alpha-beta TCR T cells with an anti-gamma-delta TCR antibody in several experiments. About six donors showed dominant NKG2C+ clonotypes comprising roughly 1.0-7.5% of their CD8+ T cells. For four donors, these clonotypes were likewise the leading ones in the CD3+CD56-NKG2C+ fraction.

The sample consisted of PBMCs from blood, taken on the day of vaccination. This TCR was sampled from a man aged 50 to 60 who received an inactivated influenza vaccine. The J gene is TRBJ2-1, the V gene TRBV28, with D possibly matching TRBD2 (5 bases). This CDR3 reads CASSLWTIGRYSEQFF. CDR3 in DNA: TGTGCCAGCAGTTTATGGACTATTGGACGCTACAGTGAGCAGTTCTTC.